These 24 T cell receptor beta chains originate from one sample sequenced in a study of CD4 T cells in relation to SARS-CoV-2 and coronaviruses. Repertoires were generated with immunoSEQ multiplex PCR, while TCRdb's copy carries only in-frame clones and drops some. The top ten hold approximately 13% of the sample, which has tens of thousands of clones, 75% to 85% seen once. No antigen is known for these receptors. CD4+ T cells from unexposed donors were obtained before the COVID-19 pandemic (2011-2018). The cells were cultured for less than twelve days before CD4+ T cells were isolated. Material: CD4+ T cells from PBMCs, cultured in vitro. These receptors were collected from a human donor in good health.

The chain employs TRBV12-5 and TRBJ1-1; 7 positions match TRBD1. Germline V gene lookup returns CDR1 LGHNT and CDR2 FRNRAP. The J segment lost 3 bases and the V segment lost 6 bases, leaving 4 bases of the junction unmatched. The CDR3 has 13 residues. CDR3: CASGFTGDTEAFF. CDR3 DNA: TGTGCTAGTGGGTTTACAGGGGACACTGAAGCTTTCTTT.

The chain is built from TRBV11-2 and TRBJ1-2; weak D call: TRBD1 (5 bases). The CDR3 has 16 residues. CDR1 and CDR2 from the germline V gene are SGHAT and FQNNGV. Trimming took off 8 bases at V and 2 bases at J, with 21 bases between the two ends. DNA for the CDR3: TGTGCCAGCGCCGGGGACGGCGCCCTGAAGAACTATGGCTACACCTTC. It yields the protein CASAGDGALKNYGYTF.

This rearrangement joins TRBV7-9 to TRBJ2-7, with D perhaps TRBD1 (6 bases). Germline-derived CDR1 and CDR2 are SEHNR and FQNEAQ (reference sequence). This CDR3 comprises 13 residues. V shed 3 bases and J shed 5 bases, with 11 bases lying between them. The CDR3 region is CASSLAGVDEQYF. CDR3 nucleotide sequence: TGTGCCAGCAGCTTGGCAGGGGTCGACGAGCAGTACTTC.

A few counts support this clone. V is TRBV2 and J is TRBJ1-5, with 7 bases identical to TRBD1. CDR1 is SNHLY and CDR2 is FYNNEI in the germline V gene. The V segment lost 5 bases and the J segment 4 bases; nucleotides outside the gene matches: 5. This CDR3 has 14 residues. The CDR3 region has the DNA TGTGCCAGCAGTCCGACAGGGCCTAATCAGCCCCAGCATTTT. This sequence encodes CASSPTGPNQPQHF.

Only a few counts were recorded for this clone. CDR3 protein: CATSLTAYEQYF. The CDR3 DNA is TGTGCCACCTCGCTAACGGCCTACGAGCAGTACTTC. This chain connects TRBV7-9 to TRBJ2-7, with D unresolved. The V gene lost 10 bases and the J gene lost 2 bases, with 12 bases spanning the gap. This CDR3 is 12 amino acids long. In germline, CDR1 is SEHNR, CDR2 FQNEAQ (reference sequence). Full variable domain (missing parts from reference TRBV7-9 and TRBJ2-7): DTGVSQNPRHKITKRGQNVTFRCDPISEHNRLYWYRQTLGQGPEFLTYFQNEAQLEKSRLLSDRFSAERPKGSFSTLEIQRTEQGDSAMYLCATSLTAYEQYFGPGTRLTVT.

The CDR3 coding sequence is TGTGCCAGCAGTCAGGGGGCGGGAAGCAATCAGCCCCAGCATTTT. This encodes CASSQGAGSNQPQHF. The V gene is TRBV3-1 (or the pseudogene TRBV3-2), the J gene TRBJ1-5; 8 bases are a match to TRBD1. CDR1 is LGHDT, CDR2 YNNKEL, per germline (reference sequence). The CDR3 runs 15 residues. V lost 6 bases to trimming and J lost 1 base; unmatched junction nucleotides: 5.

The V gene is TRBV28, the J gene TRBJ1-2, with D perhaps TRBD1 (6 bases). The V gene lost 7 bases and the J gene lost 0 bases, with 12 bases spanning the gap. The CDR3 has 14 residues. Germline CDR1 is MDHEN and CDR2 is SYDVKM. The CDR3 DNA reads as TGTGCCAGCACCTCAGGACAGACTAACTATGGCTACACCTTC. Protein: CASTSGQTNYGYTF.

The chain has TRBV5-1 and TRBJ1-3; the match to TRBD1 covers 7 bases. The CDR3 is 19 amino acids. Trimming at V came to 2 bases and at J to 0 bases, leaving 14 bases not matched to a gene. Germline V gives CDR1 SGHRS, CDR2 YFSETQ. The CDR3 sequence: CASSFFIGPTGSSGNTIYF. The CDR3 coding sequence is TGCGCCAGCAGCTTCTTCATCGGGCCGACAGGGAGCTCTGGAAACACCATATATTTT.

This chain links TRBV2 with TRBJ2-7, with D hard to call. V was trimmed by 7 bases and J by 3 bases, leaving 10 bases between them. The CDR3 has 12 amino acids. The germline CDR1 and CDR2 sequences are SNHLY and FYNNEI. CDR3 in DNA: TGTGCCAGCAAACAGTCCCTCTACGAGCAGTACTTC. Encoded protein: CASKQSLYEQYF.

The chain recombines TRBV6-5 with TRBJ2-7, with D possibly being TRBD2 (5 bases). This CDR3 is built from 14 residues. The ends were cut back, 7 bases at V and 5 bases at J, with 18 bases in the middle. Germline CDR1 reads MNHEY; CDR2 reads SVGAGI. CDR3 sequence (DNA): TGTGCCAGCAATAAAGGAGGCTTACCGGACGAGCAGTACTTC. Amino acids: CASNKGGLPDEQYF.

This clone appeared a few times. The V and J genes are TRBV3-1 (or the pseudogene TRBV3-2) and TRBJ1-6, with TRBD1 as a possible D gene (5 bases). The CDR3 totals 15 residues. Germline V gene data show CDR1 as LGHDT and CDR2 as YNNKEL (reference sequence). V lost 1 base and J 9 bases, leaving 13 bases between the germline ends. CDR3 coding DNA: TGTGCCAGCAGCCAAGTAGTCAGGGATACTTCACCCCTCCACTTT. Residues: CASSQVVRDTSPLHF.

This clone was recorded only once. The J gene is TRBJ1-1, the V gene TRBV3-1 (or the pseudogene TRBV3-2); no firm D call. Germline-derived CDR1 and CDR2 are LGHDT and YNNKEL (reference sequence). The CDR3 is 16 amino acids. V gave up 4 bases and J gave up 1 base, with 16 bases separating them. The CDR3 bases are TGTGCCAGCAGCCCGCAAGGTGGACTGTGGAACACTGAAGCTTTCTTT. It is translated as CASSPQGGLWNTEAFF.

This rearrangement joins TRBV14 to TRBJ2-1; TRBD2 agrees at 14 bases. Germline trimming cut 2 bases from V and 6 bases from J; bases unmatched to any gene: 6. The CDR3 is 17 amino acids. Germline V gene lookup returns CDR1 SGHDN and CDR2 FVKESK. The CDR3 loop is CASSQTPGLAGVNEQFF. DNA of the CDR3: TGTGCCAGCAGCCAAACACCGGGACTAGCGGGAGTCAATGAGCAGTTCTTC.

This chain joins TRBV3-1 (or the pseudogene TRBV3-2) and TRBJ1-5; D unresolved. Deletions cut 2 bases from V and 0 bases from J, with 8 bases between. The CDR3 is 15 residues long. Per germline, CDR1 LGHDT and CDR2 YNNKEL (reference sequence). CDR3 amino acids: CASSQLQDSNQPQHF. The CDR3, as DNA: TGTGCCAGCAGCCAATTACAAGATAGCAATCAGCCCCAGCATTTT.

The rearrangement uses TRBV5-1 and TRBJ2-1; 7 nucleotides agree with TRBD1. Germline V CDR1 and CDR2: SGHRS, YFSETQ. Trimming removed 6 bases from V and 3 bases from J; junction bases left unmatched: 9. CDR3 length: 15 amino acids. The CDR3 bases are TGCGCCAGCACTGGGGACAGCAAATACTACAATGAGCAGTTCTTC. Translating it yields CASTGDSKYYNEQFF.

The chain joins TRBV24-1 to TRBJ2-7; D unresolved. Between the trimmed V and J ends, which lost 4 bases and 3 bases, there was a span of 3 bases. CDR1 is KGHDR and CDR2 is SFDVKD in the germline V gene. This CDR3 comprises 11 residues. Here the CDR3 DNA reads TGTGCCACCAGTGAGGGCTACGAGCAGTACTTC. Its protein is CATSEGYEQYF.

This clone was counted a few times. The V and J genes are TRBV19 and TRBJ2-2; 9 nucleotides align to TRBD1. Germline V gene data show CDR1 as LNHDA and CDR2 as SQIVND (reference sequence). The CDR3 is 16 amino acids. Trimming removed 2 bases from V and 7 bases from J; junction bases left unmatched: 8. The DNA of the CDR3 is TGTGCCAGTAGTATACTGGGACAGGGAGTTGGCGGGGAGCTGTTTTTT. Its translation: CASSILGQGVGGELFF.

The rearrangement uses TRBV3-1 (or the pseudogene TRBV3-2) and TRBJ2-7; 8 nucleotides align to TRBD2. V was clipped by 3 bases and J by 5 bases; unmatched bases: 18. Germline V lookup: CDR1 LGHDT, CDR2 YNNKEL (reference sequence). This CDR3 comprises 18 residues. CDR3 sequence (DNA): TGTGCCAGCAGCCACCTGGGGGCTCGGGGACTAGGGACCCACGAGCAGTACTTC. Amino acids: CASSHLGARGLGTHEQYF.

CDR3 DNA: TGTGCCAGCTCTGACAGGGGGCGCGTTGAAGCTTTCTTT. Protein product: CASSDRGRVEAFF. The chain carries TRBV18 and TRBJ1-1; 10 positions match TRBD1. The germline gives CDR1 KGHSH, CDR2 LQKENI. V lost 6 bases and J lost 7; bases outside the gene matches: 5. CDR3 length: 13 amino acids.

DNA of the CDR3: TGTGCCAGCAGCAAAGCGCCACTCCTCCGGGACAGGGGAGATCGCCCCTACACAGATACGCAGTATTTT. Residues: CASSKAPLLRDRGDRPYTDTQYF. The chain has TRBV21-1 and TRBJ2-3; TRBD1, the table's D call, lacks a check against the DNA. TRBV21-1 is tagged as a pseudogene. The CDR3 is 23 amino acids.

The chain carries TRBV5-6 and TRBJ2-7; TRBD1 matches 8 bases. Germline V gene data show CDR1 as SGHDT and CDR2 as YYEEEE. V dropped 2 bases and J dropped 4; count of bases not matched to a gene: 5. CDR3 length: 14 residues. In DNA, the CDR3 is TGTGCCAGCAGCTTACGGACAGGGAGGTACGAGCAGTACTTC. Protein sequence: CASSLRTGRYEQYF.

V usage is TRBV29-1 and J usage is TRBJ1-1; TRBD1 might be the D (6 bases). Trimming removed 7 bases at V and 7 bases at J, with 19 bases between. The CDR3 is 13 amino acids. The germline CDR1 and CDR2 sequences are SQVTM and ANQGSEA. The CDR3 sequence is CSARIIGGVEAFF. The CDR3 DNA follows: TGCAGCGCCCGCATAATAGGGGGAGTTGAAGCTTTCTTT. Complete variable domain (other parts from reference TRBV29-1 and TRBJ1-1): SAVISQKPSRDICQRGTSLTIQCQVDSQVTMMFWYRQQPGQSLTLIATANQGSEATYESGFVIDKFPISRPNLTFSTLTVSNMSPEDSSIYLCSARIIGGVEAFFGQGTRLTVV.

There are a few counts of this clone. This rearrangement joins TRBV7-2 to TRBJ2-5, with a tentative D call TRBD1 (5 bases). The CDR3 length is 14 residues. The germline V gene encodes CDR1 SGHTA and CDR2 FQGNSA. V lost 4 bases and J lost 0, with 9 bases in between. In DNA form, the CDR3 reads TGTGCCAGCAGCTCCGACAGCTACCAAGAGACCCAGTACTTC. Protein sequence: CASSSDSYQETQYF.

J is TRBJ2-1 and V is TRBV9; TRBD2 matches 9 bases. Germline loops: CDR1 SGDLS, CDR2 YYNGEE. V gave up 0 bases and J gave up 8 bases; unmatched junction bases: 6. The CDR3 consists of 15 residues. CDR3 loop: CASSVEGGRVDEQFF. For the CDR3, the DNA is TGTGCCAGCAGCGTAGAAGGCGGGAGGGTTGATGAGCAGTTCTTC.